This TCR beta chain was documented in a study of T cells after yellow fever vaccination (dated by TCRdb to between 2018 and 2021). Study-level background: Libraries from fractions with low cell numbers were prepared with the SMART-Seq v4 Ultra Low Input RNA kit. To follow T-cell clones before and after both primary and booster YFV17D yellow fever vaccination, bulk TCR alpha and beta repertoires underwent longitudinal sequencing. The cohort comprised two healthy male donors, one aged 18 to 30 and one aged 30 to 39 years. Blood was drawn at multiple timepoints before and after primary and secondary immunization, with bulk PBMC replicates and cell subsets isolated. Overall results and qualifications from the work: Computational filtering was required because FACS-sorted repertoires could contain abundant contaminating clonotypes from the bulk population. Compared with the primary T-cell response, the secondary T-cell response was weaker but faster, peaking on day 5 rather than day 15. A small fraction of clonotypes appeared in both the CD4 and CD8 compartments, likely as a result of convergent recombination. Because only a couple of donors were included in the study, the extent to which the findings can be generalized is limited. After the booster, most clones that had expanded after primary vaccination were detected again (around 95% of CD4 and roughly 86% of CD8), suggesting broad maintenance of memory.

CDR1 and CDR2 are read off the germline V gene (reference sequence) as MNHEY and SMNVEV. There are 16 amino acids in the CDR3, from cysteine to phenylalanine inclusive. Only the CDR3 portion is preserved as DNA: 48 bases, with reading frame beginning at the first base. V is shortened by 3 bases, J by 4 bases, and the region joining them spans 13 bases. Explained via the paper, the treatment or condition label denotes: live attenuated yellow fever vaccine strain. A standard Ficoll-Paque protocol was used to isolate PBMCs from peripheral blood. Dynabeads CD4 and CD8 positive selection kits were used to isolate the CD4 and CD8 T-cell fractions. TriZol was used to extract RNA from bulk PBMCs, CD4 and CD8 fractions, and dextramer-positive and dextramer-negative fractions. Sequencing used an Illumina NovaSeq 6000. TCR cDNA was synthesized by 5'RACE template switching, through which a universal primer site and unique molecular identifiers were introduced. Priming for cDNA synthesis came from both the TCR alpha and TCR beta constant segments. Library amplification used two PCR steps, and the second PCR step added sample barcodes and sequencing adapters. Sequencing of libraries was done on Illumina HiSeq 2500 (2x100 bp) or NovaSeq (2x150 bp). Per the source publication's procedure: MIGEC was used to demultiplex reads and collapse the reads into UMI consensus sequences, and MiXCR was used for V(D)J alignment. Vaccine-responding clonotypes were defined with edgeR using replicate PBMC samples, requiring FDR below 0.01 and a log2 fold change above 5 up to day 15. CD4 or CD8 identity was assigned to each bulk clonotype according to whether the clonotype was present at higher abundance in the sequenced CD4 repertoire or the sequenced CD8 repertoire. The public reads were reprocessed in TCRdb via fastp at Q25 and MiXCR, keeping in-frame beta chains. Duplicate CDR3 protein sequences are folded into a single record with the most common DNA and genes. Here the V and J calls rest on TCRdb's processing, not on the authors' analysis. In this sample the table shows some 200,000 distinct CDR3 sequences, 3% to 4% of which occur a single time. Around 3.2% of the sample is in the top ten clones.

As regards this clonotype: Its antigen is unknown. No much larger clone is present one base from it, and per-base qualities are unavailable.

The sequence was obtained from a young man who received the YFV17D yellow fever vaccine. Recombination connected TRBV27 to TRBJ1-6; D gene: possibly TRBD1, on 5 matching bases. Sequences were derived from CD4+ T cells sorted from PBMCs, sampled 10 days after the yellow fever booster vaccination. The CDR3 protein is CASSFDGRGYNSPLHF. Here is the DNA: TGTGCCAGCAGTTTTGATGGAAGGGGTTATAATTCACCCCTCCACTTT.